This T cell receptor beta chain was captured in a study of CD8 T cells in Susac syndrome. TCR beta was sequenced from blood CD8+ and CD4+ T cells. The study used treatment-naive patients who had stable or active relapsing-remitting disease as multiple sclerosis controls. Germline-derived CDR1 and CDR2 are DFQATT and SNEGSKA (reference sequence). Trimming cost V 3 bases and J 3 bases; bases outside gene matches: 6. The CDR3 covers 14 residues. With random hexamers, reverse transcription was performed on about 0.45 to 1 ug of RNA. Each CDR3 protein is one row after TCRdb ran MiXCR on the immunoSEQ multiplex PCR reads. This table has 150,000 to 200,000 distinct CDR3 sequences, approximately 94% appearing once.

This chain links TRBV20-1 with TRBJ2-3; 7 positions match TRBD2. The source is a human donor with multiple sclerosis. Sequencing input: CD4+ T cells from PBMCs. The CDR3 here is CSASGRAWTDTQYF. For the CDR3, the DNA is TGCAGTGCTAGTGGGAGGGCCTGGACAGATACGCAGTATTTT.